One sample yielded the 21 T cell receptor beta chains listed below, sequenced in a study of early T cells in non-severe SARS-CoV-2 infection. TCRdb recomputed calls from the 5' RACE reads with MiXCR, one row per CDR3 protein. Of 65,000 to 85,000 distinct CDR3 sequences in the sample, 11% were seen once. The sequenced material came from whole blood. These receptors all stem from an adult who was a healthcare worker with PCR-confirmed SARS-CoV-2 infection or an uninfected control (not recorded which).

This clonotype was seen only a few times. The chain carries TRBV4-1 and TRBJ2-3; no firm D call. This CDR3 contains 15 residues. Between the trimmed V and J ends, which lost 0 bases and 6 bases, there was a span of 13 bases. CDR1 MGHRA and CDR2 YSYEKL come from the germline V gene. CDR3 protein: CASSQDTPSWDTQYF. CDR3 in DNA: TGCGCCAGCAGCCAAGATACCCCCTCGTGGGATACGCAGTATTTT.

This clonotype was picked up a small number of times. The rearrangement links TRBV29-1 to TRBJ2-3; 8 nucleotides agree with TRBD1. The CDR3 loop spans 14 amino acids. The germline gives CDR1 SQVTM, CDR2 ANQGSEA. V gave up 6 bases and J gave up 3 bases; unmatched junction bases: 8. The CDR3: CSVDQGAGTDTQYF. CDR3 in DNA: TGCAGCGTCGACCAGGGGGCAGGGACAGATACGCAGTATTTT.

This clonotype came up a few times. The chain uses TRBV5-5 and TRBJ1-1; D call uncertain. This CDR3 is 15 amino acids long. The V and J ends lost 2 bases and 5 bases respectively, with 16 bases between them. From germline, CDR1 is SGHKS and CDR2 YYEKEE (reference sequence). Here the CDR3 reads CASSLELRLLTEAFF. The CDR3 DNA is TGTGCCAGCAGCTTAGAATTGAGGTTACTGACTGAAGCTTTCTTT.

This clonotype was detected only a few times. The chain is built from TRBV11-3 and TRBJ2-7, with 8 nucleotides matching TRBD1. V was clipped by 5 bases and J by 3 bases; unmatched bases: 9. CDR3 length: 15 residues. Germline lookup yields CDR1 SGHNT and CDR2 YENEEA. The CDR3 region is CASSTNRDRSYEQYF. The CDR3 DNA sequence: TGTGCCAGCAGCACGAATCGGGACAGGAGCTACGAGCAGTACTTC.

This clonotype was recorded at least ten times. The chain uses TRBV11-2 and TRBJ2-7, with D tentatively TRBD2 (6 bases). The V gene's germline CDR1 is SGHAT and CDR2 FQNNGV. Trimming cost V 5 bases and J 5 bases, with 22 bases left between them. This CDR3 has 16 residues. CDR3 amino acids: CASSAPGRESLHEQYF. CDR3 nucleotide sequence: TGTGCCAGCAGCGCCCCGGGACGGGAGTCTCTCCACGAGCAGTACTTC.

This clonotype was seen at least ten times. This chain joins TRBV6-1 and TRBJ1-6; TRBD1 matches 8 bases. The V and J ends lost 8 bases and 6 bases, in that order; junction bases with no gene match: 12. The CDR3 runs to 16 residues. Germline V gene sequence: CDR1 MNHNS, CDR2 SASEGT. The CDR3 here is CASDLTDRVRNSPLHF. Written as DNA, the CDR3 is TGTGCCAGCGATCTCACGGACAGGGTGCGTAATTCACCCCTCCACTTT.

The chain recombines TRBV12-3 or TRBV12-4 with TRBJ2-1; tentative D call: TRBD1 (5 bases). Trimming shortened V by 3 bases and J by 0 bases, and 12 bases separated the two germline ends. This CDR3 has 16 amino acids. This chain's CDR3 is CASSFILGPSYNEQFF. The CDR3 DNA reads TGTGCCAGCAGTTTTATCCTGGGGCCCTCCTACAATGAGCAGTTCTTC.

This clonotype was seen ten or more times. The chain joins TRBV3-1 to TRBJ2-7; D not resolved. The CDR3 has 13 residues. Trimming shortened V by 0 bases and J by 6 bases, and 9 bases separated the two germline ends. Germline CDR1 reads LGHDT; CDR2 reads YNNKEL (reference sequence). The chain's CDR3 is CASSQDGWGEQYF. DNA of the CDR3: TGTGCCAGCAGCCAAGACGGCTGGGGCGAGCAGTACTTC.

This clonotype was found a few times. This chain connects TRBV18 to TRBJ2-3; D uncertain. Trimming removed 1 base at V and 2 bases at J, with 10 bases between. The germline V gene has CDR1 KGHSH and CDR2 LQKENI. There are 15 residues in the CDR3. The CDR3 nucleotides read TGTGCCAGCTCACCACGAAGGGATGCCACAGATACGCAGTATTTT. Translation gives CASSPRRDATDTQYF.

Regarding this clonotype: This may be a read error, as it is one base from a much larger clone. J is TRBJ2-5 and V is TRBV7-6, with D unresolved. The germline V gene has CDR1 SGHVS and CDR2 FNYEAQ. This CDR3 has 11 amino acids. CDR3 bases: TGTGTCAGCAGCGCCCTGGAGACCCAGTACTTC. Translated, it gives CVSSALETQYF. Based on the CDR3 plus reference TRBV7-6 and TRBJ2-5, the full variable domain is GAGVSQSPRYKVTKRGQDVALRCDPISGHVSLYWYRQALGQGPEFLTYFNYEAQQDKSGLPNDRFSAERPEGSISTLTIQRTEQRDSAMYRCVSSALETQYFGPGTRLLVL.

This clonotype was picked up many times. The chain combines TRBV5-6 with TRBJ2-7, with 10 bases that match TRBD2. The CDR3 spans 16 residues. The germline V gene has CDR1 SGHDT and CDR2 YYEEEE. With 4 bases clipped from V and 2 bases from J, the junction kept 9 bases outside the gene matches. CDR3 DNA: TGTGCCAGCAGCATACTTCCCAGCGGGGGGGCCTACGAGCAGTACTTC. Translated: CASSILPSGGAYEQYF.

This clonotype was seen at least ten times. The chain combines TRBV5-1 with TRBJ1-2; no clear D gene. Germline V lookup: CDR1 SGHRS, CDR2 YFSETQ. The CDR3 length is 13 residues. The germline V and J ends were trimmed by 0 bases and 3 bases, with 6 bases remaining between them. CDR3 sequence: CASSLGADYGYTF. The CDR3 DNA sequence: TGCGCCAGCAGCTTGGGCGCCGACTATGGCTACACCTTC.

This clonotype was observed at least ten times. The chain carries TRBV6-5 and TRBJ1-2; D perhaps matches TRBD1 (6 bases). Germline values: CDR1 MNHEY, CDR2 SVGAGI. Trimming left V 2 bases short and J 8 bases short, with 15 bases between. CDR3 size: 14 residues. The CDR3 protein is CASSYGGGATGYTF. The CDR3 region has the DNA TGTGCCAGCAGTTACGGCGGGGGGGCGACCGGCTACACCTTC.

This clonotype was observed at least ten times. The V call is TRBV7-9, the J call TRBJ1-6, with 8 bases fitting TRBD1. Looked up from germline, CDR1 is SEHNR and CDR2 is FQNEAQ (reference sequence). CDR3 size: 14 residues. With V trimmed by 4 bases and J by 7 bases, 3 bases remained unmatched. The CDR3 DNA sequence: TGTGCCAGCAGCTCGGGACAGGTCAATTCACCCCTCCACTTT. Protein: CASSSGQVNSPLHF.

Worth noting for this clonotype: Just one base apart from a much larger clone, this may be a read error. CDR3 loop: CASSWTGAGEPFF. CDR3 coding DNA: TGTGCCAGCAGCTGGACAGGGGCCGGGGAGCCGTTTTTT. This chain connects TRBV5-5 to TRBJ2-2; 9 bases are shared with TRBD1. The CDR3 has 13 residues. Germline-derived CDR1 and CDR2 are SGHKS and YYEKEE (reference sequence). The full variable domain, in which reference TRBV5-5 and TRBJ2-2 provide the parts outside the CDR3, is DAGVTQSPTHLIKTRGQQVTLRCSPISGHKSVSWYQQVLGQGPQFIFQYYEKEERGRGNFPDRFSARQFPNYSSELNVNALLLGDSALYLCASSWTGAGEPFFGEGSRLTVL.

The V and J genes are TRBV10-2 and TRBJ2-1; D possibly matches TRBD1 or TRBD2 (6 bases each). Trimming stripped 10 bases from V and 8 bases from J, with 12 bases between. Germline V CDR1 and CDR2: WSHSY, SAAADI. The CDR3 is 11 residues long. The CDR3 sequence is CATDGGHEQFF. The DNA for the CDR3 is TGCGCCACGGACGGGGGCCATGAGCAGTTCTTC.

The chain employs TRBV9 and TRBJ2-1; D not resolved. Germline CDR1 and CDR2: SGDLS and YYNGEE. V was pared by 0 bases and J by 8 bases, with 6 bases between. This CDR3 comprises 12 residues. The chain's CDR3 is CASSVAWDEQFF. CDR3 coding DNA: TGTGCCAGCAGCGTAGCTTGGGATGAGCAGTTCTTC.

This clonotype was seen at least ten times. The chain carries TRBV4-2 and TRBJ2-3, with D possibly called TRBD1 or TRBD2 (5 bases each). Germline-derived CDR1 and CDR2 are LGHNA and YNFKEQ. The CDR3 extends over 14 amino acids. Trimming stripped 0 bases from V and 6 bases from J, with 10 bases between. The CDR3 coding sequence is TGTGCCAGCAGCCAAGATAAAGGGGAGGATACGCAGTATTTT. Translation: CASSQDKGEDTQYF.

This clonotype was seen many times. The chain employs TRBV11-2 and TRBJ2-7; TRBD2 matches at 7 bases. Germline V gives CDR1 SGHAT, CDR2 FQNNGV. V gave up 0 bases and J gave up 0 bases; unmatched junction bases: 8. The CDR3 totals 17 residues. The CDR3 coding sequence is TGTGCCAGCAGCTTAGAAACCAGGGACTACCGCTCCTACGAGCAGTACTTC. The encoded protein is CASSLETRDYRSYEQYF.

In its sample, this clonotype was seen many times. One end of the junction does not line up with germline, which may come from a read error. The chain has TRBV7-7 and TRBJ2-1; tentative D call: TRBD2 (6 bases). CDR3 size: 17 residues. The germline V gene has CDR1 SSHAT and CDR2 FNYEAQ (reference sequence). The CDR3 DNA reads TGTGCTAGCAGCCCAATGGGGGGAGGAGGCTCCTACAATGAGCAGTTCTTC. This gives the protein CASSPMGGGGSYNEQFF. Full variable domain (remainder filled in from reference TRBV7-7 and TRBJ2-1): GAGVSQSPRYKVTKRGQDVTLRCDPISSHATLYWYQQALGQGPEFLTYFNYEAQPDKSGLPSDRFSAERPEGSISTLTIQRTEQRDSAMYRCASSPMGGGGSYNEQFFGPGTRLTVL.

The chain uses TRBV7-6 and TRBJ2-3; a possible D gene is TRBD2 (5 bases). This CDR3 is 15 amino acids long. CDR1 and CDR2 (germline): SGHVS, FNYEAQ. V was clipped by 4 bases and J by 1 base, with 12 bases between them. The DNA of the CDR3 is TGTGCCAGCAGCTCCGACGGGGATCGCACAGATACGCAGTATTTT. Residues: CASSSDGDRTDTQYF.